Listed here is a single T cell receptor (beta chain). Antigen unknown. The CDR3 consists of 14 residues. Trimming took off 0 bases at V and 0 bases at J, with 9 bases between the two ends. Germline assignment: CDR1 GTSNPN and CDR2 SVGIG (reference sequence). Assay used: immunoSEQ multiplex PCR; TCRdb lists only in-frame clones, some missing. This table has about 120,000 clones, more than 85% appearing once. This entry comes from a study of T cell responses to AZD1222 COVID-19 vaccine. Notes on the study in general: Unmutated variant regions are reportedly the target of nearly half of TCRs that are spike-specific. Repertoire samples came only from after the peak T cell response.

V gene TRBV30 combines with J gene TRBJ2-7; D is ambiguous. The clonotype originates from an adult in good health. The source material was peripheral blood, sampled on day 0 of AZD1222 vaccination. CDR3 sequence (DNA): TGTGCCTGGAGTGTATATCAGATCTCCTACGAGCAGTACTTC. Residues: CAWSVYQISYEQYF.